Listed below are T cell receptor beta chains from one sample, sequenced in a study of blood T cells in healthy people across ages. TCRdb reprocessed the 5' RACE reads via MiXCR and lists one record per CDR3 protein. The data hold more than 600,000 distinct CDR3 sequences, with approximately 25% observed a single time. The same specimen was also included in a second study, on T cells of mothers and their children.

Sequences were obtained from blood. The receptors here all came from a boy aged 10-17 years in good health. CDR3s include the opening cysteine and the closing phenylalanine or tryptophan. D genes are given only for firm matches.

CDR3 protein,V gene,D gene
CAISGSRGPYGYTF,TRBV10-3,TRBD1
CASSHTPENQPQHF,TRBV6-2/TRBV6-3,-
CASSEGQVPTYEQYF,TRBV9,TRBD1
CASSSHDTLFNGQYF,TRBV27,-
CASSLFAGDFREQYF,TRBV5-4,TRBD2
CASSRIFDDGYTF,TRBV11-2,-
CAISESPSYQPQHF,TRBV10-3,-
CSAAIGAYNEQSF,TRBV20-1,-
CSVSGEYQETQYF,TRBV29-1,-
CSARDFGEQYF,TRBV20-1,-
CSPGQGGETQYF,TRBV20-1,TRBD1
CASSQPGQASYEQYF,TRBV4-1,TRBD1
CASNSIGLTNTKNIQYF,TRBV7-2,-
CSDTGPPQETQYF,TRBV29-1,-
CASSYQGVTYEQYF,TRBV7-8,-
CSITDRDRVAYGYTF,TRBV29-1,TRBD1
CASSPFLGQQYYGYTF,TRBV7-6,-
CASSLQTGKGANVLTF,TRBV7-2,-
CASSQEGPASSYNSPLHF,TRBV4-3,-
CASSLLSTAPGREETQYF,TRBV13,-
CASSPTESGPYNEQFF,TRBV3-1,-
CASSQEAVGETQYF,TRBV4-3,-
CASSLYGLQNTEAFF,TRBV28,-
CASSVDSGPDTQYF,TRBV9,-
CASGPSSGNTIYF,TRBV12-5,-
CASSPMSTGGSYEQYF,TRBV9,TRBD1
CSARTSEGGELFF,TRBV29-1,TRBD2
CASTALSSGTYEQYF,TRBV28,TRBD2
CSVEARGTGGQNTEAFF,TRBV29-1,TRBD1
CSAPLGDEQFF,TRBV20-1,-
CSVGLAGVPERYF,TRBV29-1,TRBD2
CASSLDGPNGRKPQHF,TRBV5-1,-
CASSYSSDRGFGGYTF,TRBV6-6,TRBD1
CASSPRGGSGELFF,TRBV5-1,-
CASWRPSRADTQYF,TRBV12-3/TRBV12-4,-
CASSSRTSGGETQYF,TRBV5-4,TRBD2
CSVPMGLMEYF,TRBV29-1,-
CASSLQGAGELFF,TRBV7-8,TRBD1
CASSTTGTSGSTYERYF,TRBV12-3/TRBV12-4,TRBD2
CASSLGYEAFF,TRBV4-3,-
CASSQEQARDGRNTIYF,TRBV4-2,-
CASSEEFLTGYNEQFF,TRBV2,-
CSVVSSPRGETQYF,TRBV29-1,-